A selection of T cell receptor beta chains follows, all from one sample in a study of blood T cells in healthy people across ages. A single record per CDR3 protein comes from TCRdb applying MiXCR to the 5' RACE reads. The sample has around 1,800,000 distinct CDR3 sequences; roughly 43% are singletons. Sequencing was carried out using blood. The receptors were sampled from a human donor in good health. CDR3s leave out the opening cysteine and the closing phenylalanine or tryptophan. A D gene is named only where the DNA matches it firmly. Clone sizes are given selectively: once, few, many, or a class where the clone is expanded.

d_call: TRBD1; v_call: TRBV7-2; clone_size: many; j_call: TRBJ1-1; cdr3_aa: ASSLQGARTEAF
d_call: NA; v_call: TRBV9; clone_size: few; j_call: TRBJ1-2; cdr3_aa: ASSVAPGRGVDGYT
d_call: NA; v_call: TRBV28; clone_size: few; j_call: TRBJ1-2; cdr3_aa: ASSSVVGYT
d_call: TRBD2; v_call: TRBV6-2/TRBV6-3; clone_size: NA; j_call: TRBJ2-1; cdr3_aa: ASHSGGFEGNEQF
d_call: NA; v_call: TRBV2; clone_size: NA; j_call: TRBJ2-1; cdr3_aa: ASSADTQQF
d_call: NA; v_call: TRBV7-9; clone_size: NA; j_call: TRBJ2-3; cdr3_aa: AGSLVLDTATDTQY
d_call: NA; v_call: TRBV20-1; clone_size: NA; j_call: TRBJ1-2; cdr3_aa: SARADLDGYT
d_call: TRBD1; v_call: TRBV24-1; clone_size: NA; j_call: TRBJ2-1; cdr3_aa: ATSVGQGSGNEQF
d_call: TRBD1; v_call: TRBV7-2; clone_size: few; j_call: TRBJ2-7; cdr3_aa: ASSHRDRVNEQY
d_call: NA; v_call: TRBV5-1; clone_size: NA; j_call: TRBJ1-1; cdr3_aa: ASSLEGGRGEAF
d_call: NA; v_call: TRBV4-1; clone_size: NA; j_call: TRBJ1-1; cdr3_aa: ASSQEFPNTEAF
d_call: NA; v_call: TRBV29-1; clone_size: few; j_call: TRBJ2-1; cdr3_aa: SVEDLGGDGNEQF
d_call: NA; v_call: TRBV4-1; clone_size: few; j_call: TRBJ2-2; cdr3_aa: ASSHPSRGPQGNTGELF
d_call: NA; v_call: TRBV7-6; clone_size: NA; j_call: TRBJ1-4; cdr3_aa: ASSLGVFTLTNEKLF
d_call: TRBD1; v_call: TRBV7-8; clone_size: few; j_call: TRBJ2-7; cdr3_aa: ASSPRPSQGAYEQY
d_call: NA; v_call: TRBV5-5; clone_size: few; j_call: TRBJ2-1; cdr3_aa: ASSLRTSYDEQF
d_call: NA; v_call: TRBV29-1; clone_size: NA; j_call: TRBJ1-1; cdr3_aa: SVEVKGLWTEAF
d_call: TRBD1; v_call: TRBV2; clone_size: few; j_call: TRBJ2-7; cdr3_aa: ADGTALGEQY
d_call: NA; v_call: TRBV6-5; clone_size: few; j_call: TRBJ1-2; cdr3_aa: ASSLLGADNYGYT
d_call: TRBD1; v_call: TRBV5-1; clone_size: NA; j_call: TRBJ2-7; cdr3_aa: ASSQWDSSYEQY
d_call: NA; v_call: TRBV12-3/TRBV12-4; clone_size: NA; j_call: TRBJ1-5; cdr3_aa: ASSLNWENQPQH
d_call: TRBD1; v_call: TRBV2; clone_size: few; j_call: TRBJ2-7; cdr3_aa: ASRDAGQGDDEQY
d_call: NA; v_call: TRBV29-1; clone_size: few; j_call: TRBJ2-3; cdr3_aa: SVVEGGDTQY
d_call: TRBD1; v_call: TRBV7-3; clone_size: NA; j_call: TRBJ2-3; cdr3_aa: ASSPRGQTTDTQY
d_call: TRBD1; v_call: TRBV29-1; clone_size: NA; j_call: TRBJ1-2; cdr3_aa: SARQGAGNGYT
d_call: NA; v_call: TRBV24-1; clone_size: few; j_call: TRBJ2-7; cdr3_aa: ATSGTEIYEQY
d_call: NA; v_call: TRBV7-3; clone_size: NA; j_call: TRBJ2-1; cdr3_aa: ASSLTGDFDNEQF
d_call: TRBD1; v_call: TRBV2; clone_size: NA; j_call: TRBJ2-7; cdr3_aa: ASSEVLSGTGEYEQY
d_call: NA; v_call: TRBV5-1; clone_size: NA; j_call: NA; cdr3_aa: ASSLGTRKETQY
d_call: NA; v_call: TRBV7-8; clone_size: NA; j_call: TRBJ2-4; cdr3_aa: ASSWGLSGGIELAKNIQY
d_call: NA; v_call: TRBV7-9; clone_size: NA; j_call: TRBJ1-4; cdr3_aa: ASSPRVLNEKLF
d_call: NA; v_call: TRBV28; clone_size: NA; j_call: TRBJ1-1; cdr3_aa: ASITDGDMNTEAF
d_call: TRBD1; v_call: TRBV25-1; clone_size: NA; j_call: NA; cdr3_aa: ASRGQSGGEQY
d_call: NA; v_call: TRBV28; clone_size: NA; j_call: TRBJ2-1; cdr3_aa: ASSLWDRGPYEQF
d_call: TRBD1; v_call: TRBV28; clone_size: NA; j_call: TRBJ2-6; cdr3_aa: ASSFSGGQGRSGANVLT
d_call: NA; v_call: TRBV5-1; clone_size: NA; j_call: TRBJ2-4; cdr3_aa: ASTPNNGLAKNIQY
d_call: NA; v_call: TRBV5-5; clone_size: NA; j_call: TRBJ1-2; cdr3_aa: ASSLDRSAGWGGYT